Following are 18 T cell receptor beta chains from one sample sequenced in a study of neurological immune-mediated disorders. Time point reported: longitudinal time-point 2. From the 5' RACE reads, TCRdb called clonotypes with MiXCR, one entry per CDR3 protein. The repertoire consists of more than 55,000 distinct CDR3 sequences, with around 10% occurring once and the leading ten covering 12%. What was sequenced was PBMCs. The receptor set was obtained from a man aged 25 to 40 in good health.

This clonotype showed up many times. V usage is TRBV20-1 and J usage is TRBJ1-5; D gene unclear. The CDR3 is 16 amino acids. Trimming left V 6 bases short and J 2 bases short, with 20 bases between. Germline CDR1 and CDR2: DFQATT and SNEGSKA (reference sequence). In DNA form, the CDR3 reads TGCAGTGCCGGGCTTGGAGCCCTTGCCGGCAATCAGCCCCAGCATTTT. As protein: CSAGLGALAGNQPQHF.

This clonotype came up many times. The chain links TRBV7-3 to TRBJ1-1, with a tentative D call TRBD1 (5 bases). CDR1 is SGHTA, CDR2 FQGTGA, per germline. The V end was cut by 2 bases, the J end by 1 base, with 11 bases between. The CDR3 length is 15 residues. CDR3 DNA: TGTGCCAGCAGCTTATTAGGGACGGGGAACACTGAAGCTTTCTTT. Its translation: CASSLLGTGNTEAFF.

V and J are TRBV3-1 and TRBJ1-5; D is possibly TRBD1 (6 bases). The germline CDR1 and CDR2 sequences are LGHDT and YNNKEL (reference sequence). The CDR3 runs 14 residues. V was clipped by 4 bases and J by 5 bases, with 12 bases between them. The CDR3 region has the DNA TGTGCCAGCAGCCCGCAGGGGTCGGATCAGCCCCAGCATTTT. Its protein product is CASSPQGSDQPQHF.

This clonotype appeared many times. The J gene is TRBJ1-1, the V gene TRBV7-9, with D uncertain. Germline V lookup: CDR1 SEHNR, CDR2 FQNEAQ (reference sequence). The CDR3 has 11 residues. V shed 3 bases and J shed 11 bases, with 10 bases lying between them. As DNA, the CDR3 is TGTGCCAGCAGCTTTAGTGACGAGGCTTTCTTT. Amino acid sequence: CASSFSDEAFF.

This clonotype has at least ten counts. The chain joins TRBV18 to TRBJ2-7, with TRBD1 identical over 8 bases. CDR1 and CDR2 from the germline V gene are KGHSH and LQKENI. The CDR3 is made up of 13 amino acids. Trimming cost V 3 bases and J 5 bases; bases outside gene matches: 3. The CDR3 loop is CASSPRGLDEQYF. CDR3 bases: TGTGCCAGCTCACCCAGGGGGCTGGACGAGCAGTACTTC.

In its sample, this clonotype was seen many times. Written as DNA, the CDR3 is TGCAGTGCCCCCGGGACGGTGAAGGAGGGGCCCCAGCATTTT. The encoded protein is CSAPGTVKEGPQHF. The chain carries TRBV20-1 and TRBJ1-5; D may be TRBD1 (5 bases). This CDR3 contains 14 residues. V was trimmed by 6 bases and J by 9 bases, leaving 21 bases between them. Germline-derived CDR1 and CDR2 are DFQATT and SNEGSKA (reference sequence).

This clonotype was detected ten times or more. This chain joins TRBV6-4 and TRBJ2-6; D unresolved. Germline CDR1 reads MRHNA; CDR2 reads SNTAGT. The CDR3 has 17 amino acids. V was pared by 3 bases and J by 1 base, with 13 bases between. The CDR3 bases are TGTGCCAGCAGTGAGGATTTTTTAAAGTCTGGGGCCAACGTCCTGACTTTC. It yields the protein CASSEDFLKSGANVLTF.

This clonotype was recorded at least ten times. A read error may produce the germline difference seen at one junction end. The chain joins TRBV5-5 to TRBJ1-2, with 8 nucleotides matching TRBD1. The CDR3 extends over 17 amino acids. The V gene's germline CDR1 is SGHKS and CDR2 YYEKEE (reference sequence). CDR3 protein: CASSLQPGTGSYYSYTF. In nucleotides, the CDR3 is TGTGCCAGCAGCTTGCAACCCGGGACAGGCTCTTACTATAGCTACACCTTC.

This clonotype appeared many times. The chain uses TRBV7-2 and TRBJ2-2; D ambiguous. CDR1 SGHTA and CDR2 FQGNSA come from the germline V gene. The CDR3 covers 15 residues. Trimming left V 1 base short and J 5 bases short, with 11 bases between. The DNA of the CDR3 is TGTGCCAGCAGCTTAGAGGCTAGTCGGACCGGGGAGCTGTTTTTT. It yields the protein CASSLEASRTGELFF. The whole variable domain, filled in from reference TRBV7-2 and TRBJ2-2, reads GAGVSQSPSNKVTEKGKDVELRCDPISGHTALYWYRQSLGQGLEFLIYFQGNSAPDKSGLPSDRFSAERTGGSVSTLTIQRTQQEDSAVYLCASSLEASRTGELFFGEGSRLTVL.

This clonotype was detected many times. The chain links TRBV5-1 to TRBJ2-5; no reliable D call. Germline CDR1 and CDR2: SGHRS and YFSETQ. Trimming took off 4 bases at V and 5 bases at J, with 15 bases between the two ends. CDR3 length equals 14 residues. CDR3 DNA: TGCGCCAGCAGCCTCGGTCAGGTCGAGGAGACCCAGTACTTC. Its protein product is CASSLGQVEETQYF.

This clonotype has a count of ten or more. This chain uses TRBV20-1 with TRBJ2-7; TRBD2 matches at 13 bases. The CDR3 totals 14 residues. V gave up 6 bases and J gave up 6 bases; unmatched junction bases: 8. Germline CDR1 is DFQATT and CDR2 is SNEGSKA (reference sequence). The CDR3 DNA reads TGCAGTGCGAAAACGGGGACTAGCGGGATCGAGCAGTACTTC. Encoded protein: CSAKTGTSGIEQYF.

This clonotype occurred many times. The rearrangement uses TRBV11-2 and TRBJ2-3; 11 positions agree with TRBD1. There are 16 residues in the CDR3. With V trimmed by 1 base and J by 4 bases, 4 bases remained unmatched. Germline V gene data show CDR1 as SGHAT and CDR2 as FQNNGV. CDR3 protein: CASSLVSGQGADTQYF. The CDR3 DNA sequence: TGTGCCAGCAGCTTAGTTTCGGGACAGGGGGCAGATACGCAGTATTTT.

Note on this clonotype: A much larger clonotype is one base distant, so this may be a read error. The V and J genes are TRBV7-9 and TRBJ2-7; perhaps TRBD2 as D (6 bases). The V gene lost 4 bases and the J gene lost 2 bases, with 12 bases spanning the gap. Germline loops: CDR1 SEHNR, CDR2 FQNEAQ (reference sequence). The CDR3 covers 14 residues. DNA for the CDR3: TGTGCCAGCAGCTCCGCTAGCGTACCCTACGAGCAGTACTTC. Amino acids: CASSSASVPYEQYF.

This clonotype appeared a few times. The rearrangement joins TRBV7-9 to TRBJ2-7; 10 nucleotides match TRBD1. This CDR3 contains 14 residues. Germline trimming cut 5 bases from V and 4 bases from J; bases unmatched to any gene: 5. The germline V gene has CDR1 SEHNR and CDR2 FQNEAQ (reference sequence). The CDR3 reads CASSDWDRGYEQYF. The DNA for the CDR3 is TGTGCCAGCAGCGATTGGGACAGGGGATACGAGCAGTACTTC.

Ten or more counts support this clonotype. The CDR3, as DNA: TGTGCCAGCAGTTCCCAGGGGATACTGGGGACAGATACGCAGTATTTT. Protein: CASSSQGILGTDTQYF. The V call is TRBV28, the J call TRBJ2-3; D is possibly TRBD1 (6 bases). Trimming removed 4 bases from V and 3 bases from J, with 17 bases in between. The germline V gene encodes CDR1 MDHEN and CDR2 SYDVKM. The CDR3 runs to 16 residues.

This clonotype was detected many times. This chain uses TRBV28 with TRBJ2-5, with 11 bases aligning to TRBD1. With V trimmed by 5 bases and J by 4 bases, 3 bases remained unmatched. The length of the CDR3 is 14 residues. Germline values: CDR1 MDHEN, CDR2 SYDVKM. The CDR3 region has the DNA TGTGCCAGCAGTCCGGACAGGGGGCGAGAGACCCAGTACTTC. Protein product: CASSPDRGRETQYF.

This clonotype was found many times. This chain links TRBV20-1 with TRBJ2-1; D is possibly TRBD1 or TRBD2 (5 bases each). V lost 6 bases to trimming and J lost 4 bases, with 16 bases between them. This CDR3 region has 14 residues. Germline values: CDR1 DFQATT, CDR2 SNEGSKA (reference sequence). CDR3 in DNA: TGCAGTGCCCCCGGGGACCGAGAGTACAATGAGCAGTTCTTC. Protein sequence: CSAPGDREYNEQFF.

This clonotype is a singleton in its sample. At one boundary the junction diverges from the germline segment, which might be a read error. The chain is built from TRBV2 and TRBJ2-2, with 7 nucleotides matching TRBD2. Looked up from germline, CDR1 is SNHLY and CDR2 is FYNNEI. The CDR3 sequence is 17 residues long. CDR3 bases: TGTGCCAGCAACCAGGGACCAGCGGGATACTCAGGGATGGAGCAGTTTTTT. Translated, it gives CASNQGPAGYSGMEQFF.